These 14 T cell receptor beta chains originate from one sample sequenced in a study of blood T cell repertoires in COVID-19. Assay: immunoSEQ multiplex PCR; the TCRdb copy retains only in-frame clones and omits some. The sample lists roughly 380,000 clones, roughly 87% seen once, with just under 3% in the top ten. The sample comprised PBMCs or T cells enriched from blood (not recorded which). The receptors derive from a woman younger than 45 who had recovered from COVID-19.

The chain joins TRBV18 to TRBJ1-6; maybe TRBD1 (6 bases). Trimming removed 0 bases at V and 6 bases at J, with 12 bases between. This CDR3 has 16 residues. The germline V gene encodes CDR1 KGHSH and CDR2 LQKENI. CDR3 amino acids: CASSPPWTDLNSPLHF. The CDR3 bases are TGTGCCAGCTCACCACCCTGGACAGACCTTAATTCACCCCTCCACTTT. Based on the CDR3 plus reference TRBV18 and TRBJ1-6, the full variable domain is NAGVMQNPRHLVRRRGQEARLRCSPMKGHSHVYWYRQLPEEGLKFMVYLQKENIIDESGMPKERFSAEFPKEGPSILRIQQVVRGDSAAYFCASSPPWTDLNSPLHFGNGTRLTVT.

This rearrangement joins TRBV3-1 (or the pseudogene TRBV3-2) to TRBJ2-2; 8 bases map to TRBD2. J was trimmed by 0 bases and V by 3 bases; bases with no gene match: 12. CDR1 and CDR2 from the germline V gene are LGHDT and YNNKEL (reference sequence). The CDR3 spans 19 residues. For the CDR3, the DNA is TGTGCCAGCAGCCAGGCGGCGACTAGCGTTAACCCGAACACCGGGGAGCTGTTTTTT. It codes for CASSQAATSVNPNTGELFF.

The chain uses TRBV6-1 and TRBJ2-1; the match to TRBD2 covers 11 bases. Germline values: CDR1 MNHNS, CDR2 SASEGT. Trimming removed 4 bases from V and 2 bases from J; junction bases left unmatched: 4. This CDR3 spans 16 amino acids. CDR3 bases: TGTGCCAGCAGTGCATTAGCGGGAGGGCCCTACAATGAGCAGTTCTTC. It translates to CASSALAGGPYNEQFF.

In this sample, this clone turned up a few times. This chain uses TRBV15 with TRBJ1-5; D remains unclear. Germline CDR1 reads LNHNV; CDR2 reads YYDKDF (reference sequence). V lost 0 bases and J 0 bases, leaving 18 bases between the germline ends. This CDR3 is 19 amino acids long. Here the CDR3 reads CATSRDRGGQKYSNQPQHF. In DNA form, the CDR3 reads TGTGCCACCAGCAGAGATCGGGGAGGGCAGAAATATAGCAATCAGCCCCAGCATTTT.

In this sample, this clone turned up a few times. The chain couples TRBV5-1 to TRBJ2-1; TRBD2 agrees at 10 bases. This CDR3 is built from 16 residues. Germline V gives CDR1 SGHRS, CDR2 YFSETQ. Trimming at V came to 1 base and at J to 3 bases, leaving 4 bases not matched to a gene. In DNA form, the CDR3 reads TGCGCCAGCAGCTTGCAAACTAGCGGGATCTACAATGAGCAGTTCTTC. As protein: CASSLQTSGIYNEQFF.

The chain links TRBV19 to TRBJ2-5; 10 bases line up with TRBD1. Trimming at V came to 3 bases and at J to 4 bases, leaving 2 bases not matched to a gene. The CDR3 totals 14 residues. Germline CDR1 LNHDA, CDR2 SQIVND (reference sequence). This chain's CDR3 is CASSMGTGAETQYF. In DNA form, the CDR3 reads TGTGCCAGTAGTATGGGGACAGGGGCAGAGACCCAGTACTTC.

V usage is TRBV29-1 and J usage is TRBJ1-2; D unclear. This CDR3 contains 14 residues. V was pared by 4 bases and J by 0 bases, with 12 bases between. Germline V gene sequence: CDR1 SQVTM, CDR2 ANQGSEA. CDR3 residues: CSVGVAGPNYGYTF. DNA for the CDR3: TGCAGCGTTGGCGTGGCAGGCCCTAACTATGGCTACACCTTC.

A few counts support this clone. The chain carries TRBV24-1 and TRBJ2-3; D perhaps matches TRBD2 (6 bases). Per germline, CDR1 KGHDR and CDR2 SFDVKD. This CDR3 region has 12 residues. V lost 7 bases and J lost 10, with 14 bases in between. The CDR3: CATRDVGGAQYF. The DNA of the CDR3 is TGTGCCACCAGGGACGTGGGGGGTGCGCAGTATTTT.

About this clone itself: The sample has other DNA sequences that encode this CDR3 too. The chain recombines TRBV2 with TRBJ2-7; 11 positions match TRBD2. J gave up 2 bases and V 6 bases, and 3 bases lay outside the gene matches. This CDR3 has 14 amino acids. Germline loops: CDR1 SNHLY, CDR2 FYNNEI. The CDR3 sequence: CASSGTSGTYEQYF. In DNA, the CDR3 is TGTGCCAGCAGCGGGACTAGCGGAACCTACGAGCAGTACTTC.

The chain couples TRBV5-4 to TRBJ1-5; 7 positions agree with TRBD1. Germline lookup yields CDR1 SGHNT and CDR2 YYREEE (reference sequence). The CDR3 runs to 14 residues. V shed 4 bases and J 3 bases; nucleotides not matched to a gene: 4. This CDR3 is CASSIQGYNQPQHF. The DNA for the CDR3 is TGTGCCAGCAGCATACAGGGGTACAATCAGCCCCAGCATTTT.

The genes are TRBV5-1 and TRBJ2-1, with 11 bases aligning to TRBD2. V gave up 0 bases and J gave up 8 bases; unmatched junction bases: 4. The CDR3 has 15 amino acids. Germline loops: CDR1 SGHRS, CDR2 YFSETQ. This chain's CDR3 is CASSLGSGGAHEQFF. CDR3 bases: TGCGCCAGCAGCTTGGGTAGCGGGGGGGCTCATGAGCAGTTCTTC.

This clone was recorded once. V and J are TRBV11-2 and TRBJ1-4; 10 positions agree with TRBD1. Germline loops: CDR1 SGHAT, CDR2 FQNNGV. The CDR3 totals 15 residues. Trimming cost V 3 bases and J 7 bases; bases outside gene matches: 5. DNA for the CDR3: TGTGCCAGCAGCTTGCTCCGGGACAGGGGTGAAAAACTGTTTTTT. Protein: CASSLLRDRGEKLFF.

The genes are TRBV7-6 and TRBJ1-4, with 7 bases matching TRBD1. V gave up 5 bases and J gave up 6 bases; unmatched junction bases: 9. Looked up from germline, CDR1 is SGHVS and CDR2 is FNYEAQ. The CDR3 totals 15 residues. The CDR3 loop is CASSRAGTADEKLFF. As DNA, the CDR3 is TGTGCCAGCAGCCGCGCCGGGACAGCGGATGAAAAACTGTTTTTT.

V usage is TRBV11-3 and J usage is TRBJ1-1; unclear D gene. The V end lost 1 base, the J end lost 1 base, and 4 bases lay between the germline ends. The CDR3 has 13 amino acids. Germline loops: CDR1 SGHNT, CDR2 YENEEA. The CDR3 DNA reads TGTGCCAGCAGCTTAGCCTGGAACACTGAAGCTTTCTTT. Translating gives CASSLAWNTEAFF.